The text below deals with one T cell receptor beta chain. This clone showed up just once. Its antigen is still unknown. No quality values exist for individual bases; no much larger clone is one base distant. These data come from a study of T cell clones after liver transplantation (dated by TCRdb to the late 2010s). In terms of the full investigation: The samples were obtained from ITN030ST, a randomized trial that attempted immunosuppression withdrawal within 2 years after liver transplantation. Donor-reactive T cell clones were identified by TCRbeta sequencing following a pre-transplant mixed lymphocyte reaction and were subsequently tracked in post-transplant blood. Third party-reactive TCRbeta sequences were also identified from pre-transplant MLRs to serve as an antigen-independent comparator for donor-reactive sequences. Of the eight recipients, a few were HCV-positive, while the remaining recipients had been transplanted for non-autoimmune, non-viral indications. Subjects received no induction therapy and standard immunosuppression until randomization at 12-24 months post-transplant. Tolerance was defined as complete withdrawal of immunosuppression for at least one year without a rise in liver enzymes beyond twice the upper limit of normal. Blood samples were collected pre-transplant, pre-randomization before withdrawal, and post-randomization after either full withdrawal or failed withdrawal. Of the 8 liver transplant recipients making up the studied cohort, 3 were classified as tolerant and 5 as non-tolerant. The paper as a whole reports these results and caveats: After accounting for repertoire turnover, donor-reactive detection was significantly reduced in 7 of 8 subjects for CD4 and 8 of 8 for CD8. A significant post-transplant decrease in circulating donor-reactive CD4 TCRbeta sequences was observed in most of the 8 subjects, irrespective of tolerance or HCV status. Because no allograft tissue specimens were available, donor-reactive T cells may have migrated into the graft instead of being deleted. Donor-reactive sequences declined more than third party-reactive ones, suggesting partial antigen-specific deletion unrelated to withdrawal success. The conclusions were preliminary, being limited by small, heterogeneous patient numbers and by non-standardized post-transplant time points. Low numbers of available donor cells limited the measurable donor-reactive repertoire in a couple of subjects.

Frozen genomic DNA underwent high-throughput TCRbeta CDR3 sequencing by immunoSEQ, including PCR amplification, mapping, bias correction and internal controls. The paper's data handling went like this. Only productive rearrangements were retained, and each unique TCRbeta sequence was defined by its CDR3 nucleotide sequence together with its V and J gene. A sequence counted as donor-reactive only if the sequence showed at least 5-fold expansion in CFSE-low cells compared with unstimulated pre-transplant cells and had a frequency of at least 0.01%. Minimum frequency thresholds were set for each subject on the basis of the unstimulated sample with the lowest template count, so that a detection power of at least 90% was ensured. Repertoire turnover was measured by Jensen-Shannon divergence between the top 1000 TCRbeta sequences post- and pre-transplant. Two-sided Fisher's exact tests were used to test for changes in how often donor-reactive sequences were detected. In its TCRdb copy, this immuneACCESS table keeps in-frame sequences only and misses some clones. Where compared with another copy, unresolved V genes explain less than half of these, and the others have no known cause. D and trimming come from the DNA, and the V and J calls and clone size come from that table. Across this sample there are roughly 120,000 clones, with approximately 90% seen only once. The ten largest clones add up to 0.83% of the sample.

Thawed unstimulated PBMCs were stained for CD3, CD4 and CD8 and FACS-sorted into CD3+CD4+ and CD3+CD8+ populations. Each of the 8 studied subjects was randomized to immunosuppression withdrawal. The Qiagen DNeasy Blood and Tissue Kit was used for genomic DNA isolation. Sequences LGHNA (CDR1) and YNFKEQ (CDR2) are obtained from the germline V gene. V drops 2 bases and J drops 5 bases, leaving 12 bases in between. The CDR3 contains 14 residues, cysteine and phenylalanine counted. Solely the CDR3 DNA is kept, with 42 bases framed from the first base. The clonotype originates from a human patient who received a liver transplant. Once a transplant has taken place, some T cells may be donor derived. This chain joins TRBV4-2 to TRBJ1-1, and TRBD1 may be the D gene, going by 6 matching bases. Material: CD4+ T cells from blood, obtained 12 months after liver transplant. The DNA reads as follows: TGTGCCAGCAGCCAACCAGGGGTGCAAACTGAAGCTTTCTTT. Its translation is CASSQPGVQTEAFF.